This T cell receptor beta chain was found in a study of control samples from healthy donors and cancer patients. The repertoire was sequenced with immunoSEQ multiplex PCR; TCRdb's copy has only in-frame clones and lacks some. The sample shows fewer than 150,000 clones, 91% of them seen only once. Material for sequencing was blood. The receptor's source is a young man in good health.

The CDR3 here is CASREPDRESGEQFF. In DNA, the CDR3 is TGTGCCAGCAGAGAACCGGACAGGGAGTCGGGTGAGCAGTTCTTC. V usage is TRBV9 and J usage is TRBJ2-1, with TRBD1 identical over 8 bases. Germline V gene sequence: CDR1 SGDLS, CDR2 YYNGEE. V gave up 5 bases and J gave up 9 bases; unmatched junction bases: 13. The CDR3 covers 15 residues.